Below are 9 T cell receptor beta chains sequenced from a single sample in a study of T cell repertoires in aging, cancer and after chemotherapy. Peripheral blood genomic DNA, not sorted cells or RNA, was the template. TRB rearrangements spanning V, D and J were amplified using mixed TRB-A/B primers. One entry per CDR3 protein, called by TCRdb with MiXCR from the multiplex PCR reads. The data show about 4,900 distinct CDR3 sequences, 35% to 60% seen once. The sequenced material came from blood. All receptors derive from a human donor in good health.

This chain joins TRBV19 and TRBJ1-5; 7 bases are shared with TRBD1. This CDR3 comprises 14 residues. J lost 7 bases, V lost 6 bases, and 9 bases had no gene match. The germline gives CDR1 LNHDA, CDR2 SQIVND (reference sequence). The CDR3 region is CASRDRQGLQPQHF. The CDR3 DNA reads as TGTGCCAGTAGGGATCGACAGGGTTTGCAGCCCCAGCATTTT.

The rearrangement links TRBV7-9 to TRBJ1-2, with 7 bases that match TRBD1. The CDR3 is made up of 13 amino acids. Germline CDR1 reads SEHNR; CDR2 reads FQNEAQ (reference sequence). V trimming: 5 bases; J trimming: 8 bases; junction bases outside the gene matches: 8. The CDR3 DNA sequence: TGTGCCAGCAGCGAGCATGGGACAGAAGGCTACACCTTC. It codes for CASSEHGTEGYTF.

This clonotype appeared a few times. This chain uses TRBV27 with TRBJ1-5; D possibly corresponds to TRBD1 (6 bases). V dropped 0 bases and J dropped 7 bases, with 10 bases sitting between them. The CDR3 spans 14 residues. The germline V gene encodes CDR1 MNHEY and CDR2 SMNVEV (reference sequence). CDR3 bases: TGTGCCAGCAGTTTATCAGGGGGGGGACAGCCCCAGCATTTT. Translated: CASSLSGGGQPQHF.

The table lists this clonotype with a few counts. The rearrangement uses TRBV11-1 and TRBJ2-5, with 14 positions matching TRBD2. This CDR3 is 17 amino acids long. Germline CDR1 reads SGHAT; CDR2 reads FQDESV (reference sequence). Germline trimming cut 5 bases from V and 5 bases from J; bases unmatched to any gene: 10. CDR3 coding DNA: TGTGCCAGCAGCGGGGGGACTAGCGGGGGACCCGTGGAGACCCAGTACTTC. Encoded protein: CASSGGTSGGPVETQYF.

The gene calls are TRBV27 and TRBJ1-2; D is unresolved. V gave up 6 bases and J gave up 3 bases, with 17 bases separating them. Germline CDR1 and CDR2: MNHEY and SMNVEV (reference sequence). The CDR3 is made up of 15 amino acids. The CDR3 DNA reads as TGTGCCAGCAGCTCCCGGGAAGGACCCTACTATGGCTACACCTTC. It codes for CASSSREGPYYGYTF.

In this sample, this clonotype turned up a few times. The chain carries TRBV6-5 and TRBJ2-2, with 15 bases lining up with TRBD2. There are 17 residues in the CDR3. V was pared by 5 bases and J by 5 bases, with 6 bases of the junction left unmatched. The germline CDR1 and CDR2 sequences are MNHEY and SVGAGI. CDR3 region: CASSRTSGGARTGELFF. CDR3 in DNA: TGTGCCAGCAGTCGGACTAGCGGGGGGGCAAGAACCGGGGAGCTGTTTTTT.

V gene TRBV12-3 or TRBV12-4 combines with J gene TRBJ2-2; 8 bases match TRBD1. The CDR3 consists of 15 residues. The junction had 2 bases not matched to a gene; V was cut back by 3 bases and J by 2 bases. The CDR3 loop reads CASSFDRGNTGELFF. CDR3 sequence (DNA): TGTGCCAGCAGTTTCGACAGGGGAAACACCGGGGAGCTGTTTTTT.

The chain links TRBV19 to TRBJ2-2; 10 bases are a match to TRBD1. Trimming cost V 7 bases and J 6 bases; bases outside gene matches: 11. CDR3 length: 16 amino acids. Germline CDR1 is LNHDA and CDR2 is SQIVND (reference sequence). CDR3 protein: CASKKTGGGVAGELFF. The DNA of the CDR3 is TGTGCCAGTAAAAAGACAGGGGGCGGAGTGGCCGGGGAGCTGTTTTTT.

This clonotype was seen more than once but under ten times. The genes are TRBV19 and TRBJ2-1; D perhaps matches TRBD2 (5 bases). This CDR3 comprises 14 residues. Trimming cost V 5 bases and J 0 bases, with 8 bases left between them. CDR1 is LNHDA and CDR2 is SQIVND in the germline V gene (reference sequence). The CDR3: CASSLRDSYNEQFF. The CDR3 DNA is TGTGCCAGTAGTTTGAGGGACTCCTACAATGAGCAGTTCTTC.